Below are 26 T cell receptor beta chains sequenced from a single sample in a study of blood T cell repertoires in COVID-19. This table comes from immunoSEQ multiplex PCR, and its TCRdb copy is limited to in-frame clones, with some not included. The data contain roughly 230,000 clones, approximately 92% of them singletons. Sequencing was performed on peripheral blood. These receptors all stem from a middle-aged woman who had recovered from COVID-19.

This rearrangement joins TRBV27 to TRBJ1-6; tentatively, D is TRBD1 (5 bases). Germline assignment: CDR1 MNHEY and CDR2 SMNVEV (reference sequence). The CDR3 is made up of 15 amino acids. V gave up 6 bases and J gave up 7 bases, with 16 bases separating them. DNA of the CDR3: TGTGCCAGCAGCCAGGCAGGGCGCAGGAATTCACCCCTCCACTTT. It specifies CASSQAGRRNSPLHF.

The chain joins TRBV6-2 or TRBV6-3 to TRBJ2-1; 11 bases match TRBD1. Germline V gives CDR1 MNHEY, CDR2 SVGEGT. V gave up 2 bases and J gave up 7 bases; unmatched junction bases: 7. CDR3 size: 16 residues. CDR3 loop: CASSYPRDRGRNEQFF. CDR3 DNA: TGTGCCAGCAGTTACCCCAGGGACAGGGGGAGGAATGAGCAGTTCTTC.

This clone occurred once. This chain joins TRBV11-2 and TRBJ1-1; D ambiguous. V shed 1 base and J shed 1 base, with 4 bases lying between them. Germline CDR1 is SGHAT and CDR2 is FQNNGV. The length of the CDR3 is 13 residues. The CDR3, as DNA: TGTGCCAGCAGCTTAGCACAGAACACTGAAGCTTTCTTT. Amino acid sequence: CASSLAQNTEAFF. The entire variable domain, with the rest obtained from reference TRBV11-2 and TRBJ1-1, is as follows: EAGVAQSPRYKIIEKRQSVAFWCNPISGHATLYWYQQILGQGPKLLIQFQNNGVVDDSQLPKDRFSAERLKGVDSTLKIQPAKLEDSAVYLCASSLAQNTEAFFGQGTRLTVV.

This clone was seen just once. This sequence joins TRBV12-3 or TRBV12-4 and TRBJ1-2; perhaps TRBD1 as D (5 bases). The CDR3 loop spans 12 amino acids. Trimming left V 7 bases short and J 8 bases short, with 14 bases between. CDR3 coding DNA: TGTGCCAGCACCCCAGGCGGGGGAGGCTACACCTTC. It codes for CASTPGGGGYTF.

This clone was counted once. The sample has other DNA sequences that encode this CDR3 too. V and J are TRBV12-3 or TRBV12-4 and TRBJ1-1, with D hard to call. Trimming pared 3 bases from V and 1 base from J, leaving 6 bases between. CDR3 size: 13 residues. In nucleotides, the CDR3 is TGTGCCAGCAGTTTGCAGGAGAACACTGAAGCTTTCTTT. Its translation is CASSLQENTEAFF.

Written as DNA, the CDR3 is TGTGCCAGCAGTTTAGGCGTCCTCTACGAGCAGTACGTC. It specifies CASSLGVLYEQYV. V and J are TRBV12-3 or TRBV12-4 and TRBJ2-7; D gene unclear. The CDR3 spans 13 residues. V was shortened by 1 base and J by 3 bases, with 7 bases between the two germline ends.

This chain joins TRBV7-2 and TRBJ2-7, with D possibly being TRBD2 (5 bases). The CDR3 is 15 amino acids. The V end was cut by 5 bases, the J end by 0 bases, with 14 bases between. CDR1 is SGHTA, CDR2 FQGNSA, per germline. The CDR3 protein is CASSPSGGSSYEQYV. The CDR3 DNA sequence: TGTGCCAGCAGCCCGTCCGGTGGGAGCTCCTACGAGCAGTACGTC.

This clone came up once. The chain links TRBV28 to TRBJ1-5; D gene unclear. This CDR3 spans 10 amino acids. Trimming removed 7 bases at V and 6 bases at J, with 4 bases between. Looked up from germline, CDR1 is MDHEN and CDR2 is SYDVKM. The CDR3 loop is CASNSQPQHF. The CDR3 DNA follows: TGTGCCAGCAACTCTCAGCCCCAGCATTTT.

The V gene is TRBV15, the J gene TRBJ1-2; no clear D gene. The germline V and J ends were trimmed by 6 bases and 5 bases, with 19 bases remaining between them. This CDR3 region has 15 residues. Germline CDR1 and CDR2: LNHNV and YYDKDF (reference sequence). The CDR3 sequence: CATSSRGETLYGYTF. The CDR3 coding sequence is TGTGCCACCAGTTCCCGGGGAGAAACACTATATGGCTACACCTTC.

In regard to this clone: The same CDR3 can be traced to other DNA sequences in this sample. The chain links TRBV3-1 (or the pseudogene TRBV3-2) to TRBJ1-1; D unclear. The CDR3 has 14 amino acids. V lost 5 bases and J lost 5, with 15 bases in between. Germline lookup yields CDR1 LGHDT and CDR2 YNNKEL (reference sequence). The CDR3 loop is CASSSPGANTEAFF. The CDR3 DNA follows: TGTGCCAGCAGCTCACCGGGAGCCAATACTGAAGCTTTCTTT.

This chain joins TRBV9 and TRBJ2-7, with TRBD1 matching over 9 bases. This CDR3 is 17 amino acids long. Per germline, CDR1 SGDLS and CDR2 YYNGEE. With V trimmed by 0 bases and J by 1 base, 8 bases remained unmatched. CDR3 in amino acids: CASSVDLGTGLSYEQYF. For the CDR3, the DNA is TGTGCCAGCAGCGTAGATCTGGGGACAGGGCTTTCCTACGAGCAGTACTTC.

The CDR3 DNA sequence: TGTGCCACCAGCAGAGGAGGTGCGACGCCTGAAGCTTTCTTT. Its translation: CATSRGGATPEAFF. The rearrangement joins TRBV15 to TRBJ1-1; D is uncertain. V was clipped by 1 base and J by 6 bases, with 12 bases between them. CDR1 LNHNV and CDR2 YYDKDF come from the germline V gene (reference sequence). This CDR3 region has 14 residues.

The CDR3 sequence: CASSLASGGAFETQYF. DNA for the CDR3: TGTGCCAGCAGCTTAGCTAGCGGGGGGGCCTTCGAGACCCAGTACTTC. The V gene is TRBV11-2, the J gene TRBJ2-5; 12 bases are a match to TRBD2. CDR3 size: 16 residues. V dropped 1 base and J dropped 5; count of bases not matched to a gene: 5. Germline CDR1 and CDR2: SGHAT and FQNNGV.

The gene calls are TRBV6-2 or TRBV6-3 and TRBJ1-2, with D possibly being TRBD1 (6 bases). The ends were cut back, 5 bases at V and 8 bases at J, with 15 bases in the middle. The length of the CDR3 is 13 residues. Germline V gene data show CDR1 as MNHEY and CDR2 as SVGEGT. The CDR3: CASSHRVISGYTF. For the CDR3, the DNA is TGTGCCAGCAGTCACAGGGTGATAAGCGGCTACACCTTC.

This chain uses TRBV18 with TRBJ2-2; D gene uncertain. V shed 3 bases and J shed 1 base, with 6 bases lying between them. The CDR3 sequence is 14 residues long. Germline V gene data show CDR1 as KGHSH and CDR2 as LQKENI. CDR3 sequence (DNA): TGTGCCAGCTCACCCCAGGAGAACACCGGGGAGCTGTTTTTT. Amino acid sequence: CASSPQENTGELFF.

This clone occurred once. This chain connects TRBV5-1 to TRBJ2-2, with D perhaps TRBD1 (6 bases). The V end was cut by 0 bases, the J end by 6 bases, with 12 bases between. Germline V gene sequence: CDR1 SGHRS, CDR2 YFSETQ. The CDR3 spans 15 residues. The CDR3 DNA reads as TGCGCCAGCAGCTTGGGACAGGACTTCGCCGGGGAGCTGTTTTTT. This translates into CASSLGQDFAGELFF.

This clone has a handful of counts. CDR3 in amino acids: CASSPAEGGTQYF. For the CDR3, the DNA is TGTGCCAGCAGTCCAGCGGAAGGGGGGACCCAGTACTTC. The V call is TRBV27, the J call TRBJ2-5, with D perhaps TRBD1 (6 bases). CDR1 MNHEY and CDR2 SMNVEV come from the germline V gene (reference sequence). Trimming left V 5 bases short and J 7 bases short, with 14 bases between. This CDR3 contains 13 residues.

This sequence joins TRBV18 and TRBJ2-7; 9 bases fit TRBD1. Trimming removed 6 bases from V and 3 bases from J; junction bases left unmatched: 6. Germline V gene data show CDR1 as KGHSH and CDR2 as LQKENI. The CDR3 is 14 amino acids. The CDR3 bases are TGTGCCAGCTCCCCGGACAGGGGTATCTACGAGCAGTACTTC. It codes for CASSPDRGIYEQYF.

The CDR3 loop is CASSNQLGDEQFF. The CDR3 region has the DNA TGTGCCAGTAGTAACCAATTGGGCGATGAGCAGTTCTTC. The J gene is TRBJ2-1, the V gene TRBV19; no reliable D call. Germline CDR1 is LNHDA and CDR2 is SQIVND (reference sequence). The V end lost 4 bases, the J end lost 8 bases, and 12 bases lay between the germline ends. The CDR3 is 13 amino acids.

V and J are TRBV6-6 and TRBJ2-7; the D gene is possibly TRBD1 (6 bases). CDR3 length: 14 residues. Germline V gene data show CDR1 as MNHNY and CDR2 as SVGAGI (reference sequence). Trimming removed 5 bases from V and 2 bases from J, with 13 bases in between. CDR3 residues: CASSTRGFAYEQYF. The CDR3 region has the DNA TGTGCCAGCAGTACCAGGGGTTTCGCCTACGAGCAGTACTTC.

This clone appeared a single time. V usage is TRBV7-2 and J usage is TRBJ2-1; D gene uncertain. With 2 bases removed from V and 3 bases from J, the gap between germline ends came to 8 bases. This CDR3 is built from 14 residues. Germline values: CDR1 SGHTA, CDR2 FQGNSA. In nucleotides, the CDR3 is TGTGCCAGCAGCTTAAATGGCCTCTACAATGAGCAGTTCTTC. It encodes CASSLNGLYNEQFF.

The chain combines TRBV6-2 or TRBV6-3 with TRBJ2-7, with 8 bases matching TRBD2. V was pared by 4 bases and J by 6 bases, with 14 bases of the junction left unmatched. The CDR3 consists of 16 residues. The germline CDR1 and CDR2 sequences are MNHEY and SVGEGT. CDR3 sequence (DNA): TGTGCCAGCAGTTCCCTTAGCGGGACGCCTGGTGGCGAGCAGTACGTC. Amino acid sequence: CASSSLSGTPGGEQYV.

This clone was recorded once. The rearrangement joins TRBV6-5 to TRBJ1-4, with D tentatively TRBD1 (6 bases). Looked up from germline, CDR1 is MNHEY and CDR2 is SVGAGI. This CDR3 has 15 residues. V was clipped by 0 bases and J by 8 bases, with 13 bases between them. The CDR3 region has the DNA TGTGCCAGCAGTTACTCGAGGGGGTTCGGGGAAAAACTGTTTTTT. Translation gives CASSYSRGFGEKLFF.

The chain combines TRBV15 with TRBJ2-7, with TRBD1 as a possible D gene (6 bases). Germline values: CDR1 LNHNV, CDR2 YYDKDF (reference sequence). Trimming took off 3 bases at V and 3 bases at J, with 9 bases between the two ends. This CDR3 has 13 amino acids. CDR3 sequence: CATSRSGDYEQYF. The CDR3 DNA is TGTGCCACCAGCAGGTCAGGGGACTACGAGCAGTACTTC.

This chain connects TRBV10-3 to TRBJ1-2, with TRBD1 matching over 7 bases. The CDR3 length is 13 residues. After removal of 10 bases from V and 3 bases from J, the junction contained 8 bases not matched to a gene. Looked up from germline, CDR1 is ENHRY and CDR2 is SYGVKD. The CDR3 is CATTGDQDYGYTF. The CDR3 region has the DNA TGTGCCACCACAGGGGATCAGGACTATGGCTACACCTTC.

V and J are TRBV12-5 and TRBJ1-1; D perhaps matches TRBD1 (6 bases). This CDR3 has 15 residues. V lost 4 bases and J 4 bases, leaving 16 bases between the germline ends. The V gene's germline CDR1 is LGHNT and CDR2 FRNRAP. Here the CDR3 reads CASGSSGVWVTEAFF. CDR3 in DNA: TGTGCTAGTGGTTCTTCAGGGGTTTGGGTCACTGAAGCTTTCTTT.